The next 26 T cell receptor beta chains were all read from a single sample in a study of cytomegalovirus exposure and HLA in healthy donors. PCR was performed using 60 Vbeta and 13 Jbeta primers. The method was immunoSEQ multiplex PCR; TCRdb's version includes in-frame clones alone and lacks a portion of them. This sample has 100,000 to 150,000 clones, with roughly three quarters found just once. The sample taken for sequencing was PBMCs. These receptors were taken from a woman between 18 and 30 years old in good health and CMV-seronegative.

The chain is built from TRBV9 and TRBJ2-3; D is undetermined. The germline V gene has CDR1 SGDLS and CDR2 YYNGEE. Trimming cost V 0 bases and J 3 bases, with 8 bases left between them. The CDR3 is 14 residues long. The CDR3 here is CASSVAPVTDTQYF. The CDR3 DNA is TGTGCCAGCAGCGTAGCTCCCGTGACAGATACGCAGTATTTT.

This chain links TRBV29-1 with TRBJ2-1; D is perhaps TRBD2 (5 bases). V shed 6 bases and J shed 4 bases, with 16 bases lying between them. The CDR3 is 14 residues long. Germline V gene lookup returns CDR1 SQVTM and CDR2 ANQGSEA. The DNA of the CDR3 is TGCAGCGTCATCCCACCAGCGGAATACAATGAGCAGTTCTTC. Its translation is CSVIPPAEYNEQFF.

The chain carries TRBV18 and TRBJ2-7, with 10 positions matching TRBD2. Germline CDR1 is KGHSH and CDR2 is LQKENI. The CDR3 sequence is 15 residues long. V was pared by 3 bases and J by 0 bases, with 2 bases of the junction left unmatched. CDR3 nucleotides: TGTGCCAGCTCACCTGGGACTAGCGACTCCTACGAGCAGTACTTC. Translation gives CASSPGTSDSYEQYF.

The chain carries TRBV9 and TRBJ2-7, with 7 bases matching TRBD2. The CDR3 runs to 13 residues. CDR1 and CDR2 (germline): SGDLS, YYNGEE. V shed 10 bases and J 2 bases; nucleotides not matched to a gene: 9. The CDR3 DNA follows: TGTGCCGCTGGGGGGGGTCCAGCCTACGAGCAGTACTTC. Residues: CAAGGGPAYEQYF.

The chain uses TRBV5-6 and TRBJ2-3; 9 nucleotides agree with TRBD1. With V trimmed by 2 bases and J by 5 bases, 9 bases remained unmatched. Germline lookup yields CDR1 SGHDT and CDR2 YYEEEE. The CDR3 is 16 amino acids. The CDR3 is CASSFGNRGRIDTQYF. The CDR3 DNA follows: TGTGCCAGCAGCTTTGGGAACAGGGGGCGAATAGATACGCAGTATTTT. Full variable domain (remainder filled in from reference TRBV5-6 and TRBJ2-3): DAGVTQSPTHLIKTRGQQVTLRCSPKSGHDTVSWYQQALGQGPQFIFQYYEEEERQRGNFPDRFSGHQFPNYSSELNVNALLLGDSALYLCASSFGNRGRIDTQYFGPGTRLTVL.

This clone occurred a few times. The chain employs TRBV5-1 and TRBJ2-7, with D perhaps matching TRBD1 (5 bases). CDR3 size: 18 residues. Trimming stripped 3 bases from V and 0 bases from J, with 22 bases between. Germline V gene data show CDR1 as SGHRS and CDR2 as YFSETQ. The CDR3 DNA reads as TGCGCCAGCAGCTATATTCATGGGTCAGGGTCAACCTCCTACGAGCAGTACTTC. This encodes CASSYIHGSGSTSYEQYF.

V is TRBV5-1 and J is TRBJ2-7; 14 positions agree with TRBD2. CDR1 SGHRS and CDR2 YFSETQ come from the germline V gene. Germline trimming cut 3 bases from V and 6 bases from J; bases unmatched to any gene: 8. This CDR3 region has 16 residues. The CDR3 sequence is CASSYGTSGRFGEQYF. Written as DNA, the CDR3 is TGCGCCAGCAGCTACGGGACTAGCGGGAGATTCGGCGAGCAGTACTTC.

This chain joins TRBV5-1 and TRBJ2-7; D ambiguous. CDR3 length: 13 amino acids. The V end was cut by 3 bases, the J end by 5 bases, with 12 bases between. Germline assignment: CDR1 SGHRS and CDR2 YFSETQ. The CDR3 protein is CASSSAQVHEQYF. Written as DNA, the CDR3 is TGCGCCAGCAGCTCCGCGCAGGTTCACGAGCAGTACTTC.

This chain connects TRBV5-4 to TRBJ1-1, with D tentatively TRBD1 (5 bases). This CDR3 has 13 amino acids. CDR1 and CDR2 from the germline V gene are SGHNT and YYREEE (reference sequence). V was shortened by 4 bases and J by 4 bases, with 11 bases between the two germline ends. DNA of the CDR3: TGTGCCAGCAGCCCTTATACAGGCACTGAAGCTTTCTTT. As protein: CASSPYTGTEAFF.

The chain carries TRBV6-5 and TRBJ1-3; a possible D gene is TRBD1 (5 bases). Trimming removed 5 bases from V and 0 bases from J, with 8 bases in between. This CDR3 is built from 14 residues. Germline CDR1 MNHEY, CDR2 SVGAGI. The CDR3 reads CASSETDSGNTIYF. The CDR3 DNA reads TGTGCCAGCAGTGAGACAGACTCTGGAAACACCATATATTTT.

The chain is built from TRBV7-6 and TRBJ2-1, with 7 bases matching TRBD2. V dropped 1 base and J dropped 3; count of bases not matched to a gene: 6. CDR1 is SGHVS and CDR2 is FNYEAQ in the germline V gene. The CDR3 spans 16 residues. The CDR3 DNA reads as TGTGCCAGCAGCTTAGGTAATGCGGGAGTCTACAATGAGCAGTTCTTC. It encodes CASSLGNAGVYNEQFF.

The gene calls are TRBV5-6 and TRBJ1-5; D is perhaps TRBD1 (5 bases). The V gene's germline CDR1 is SGHDT and CDR2 YYEEEE. CDR3 length: 18 residues. The V gene lost 1 base and the J gene lost 3 bases, with 20 bases spanning the gap. CDR3 DNA: TGTGCCAGCAGCTTGCAATACGGCGGGACGGTGTTCAATCAGCCCCAGCATTTT. Its translation is CASSLQYGGTVFNQPQHF.

The rearrangement joins TRBV16 to TRBJ1-5, with unresolved D. This CDR3 comprises 14 residues. The germline V gene encodes CDR1 KGHSY and CDR2 FQNENV. Trimming shortened V by 3 bases and J by 7 bases, and 13 bases separated the two germline ends. The CDR3 nucleotides are TGTGCCAGCAGCCAGGTCCGGGGATCCCAGCCCCAGCATTTT. This codes for CASSQVRGSQPQHF.

This chain connects TRBV6-1 to TRBJ2-5; perhaps TRBD2 as D (5 bases). There are 16 residues in the CDR3. V lost 2 bases and J lost 0, with 13 bases in between. Germline-derived CDR1 and CDR2 are MNHNS and SASEGT. CDR3 amino acids: CASSEIGAAYQETQYF. Written as DNA, the CDR3 is TGTGCCAGCAGTGAAATAGGAGCGGCTTACCAAGAGACCCAGTACTTC.

The chain recombines TRBV10-3 with TRBJ2-3, with 9 bases aligning to TRBD1. Germline V lookup: CDR1 ENHRY, CDR2 SYGVKD. V lost 9 bases and J lost 3; bases outside the gene matches: 7. The CDR3 loop spans 14 amino acids. The CDR3 DNA follows: TGTGCCATTCGTAGGACAGGGGATACAGATACGCAGTATTTT. Its protein product is CAIRRTGDTDTQYF.

This sequence joins TRBV30 and TRBJ1-1; a weak D match, TRBD1 (5 bases). Deletions cut 5 bases from V and 11 bases from J, with 18 bases between. The V gene's germline CDR1 is GTSNPN and CDR2 SVGIG (reference sequence). CDR3 size: 12 residues. CDR3 sequence: CAWGQSVSEAFF. CDR3 sequence (DNA): TGTGCCTGGGGACAATCGGTGTCGGAGGCTTTCTTT.

This rearrangement joins TRBV6-1 to TRBJ2-1; 7 bases line up with TRBD2. V gave up 4 bases and J gave up 3 bases; unmatched junction bases: 3. The CDR3 loop spans 14 amino acids. Germline values: CDR1 MNHNS, CDR2 SASEGT. This CDR3 reads CASSAGGLYNEQFF. DNA for the CDR3: TGTGCCAGCAGTGCGGGAGGACTCTACAATGAGCAGTTCTTC.

V and J are TRBV19 and TRBJ2-7; TRBD1 matches at 9 bases. V trimming: 5 bases; J trimming: 2 bases; junction bases outside the gene matches: 7. The germline V gene encodes CDR1 LNHDA and CDR2 SQIVND (reference sequence). CDR3 length: 15 amino acids. The CDR3 DNA sequence: TGTGCCAGTAGTCCATCGGGACAGGGCGCCTACGAGCAGTACTTC. Translating it yields CASSPSGQGAYEQYF. The entire variable domain, with the rest obtained from reference TRBV19 and TRBJ2-7, is as follows: DGGITQSPKYLFRKEGQNVTLSCEQNLNHDAMYWYRQDPGQGLRLIYYSQIVNDFQKGDIAEGYSVSREKKESFPLTVTSAQKNPTAFYLCASSPSGQGAYEQYFGPGTRLTVT.

This chain uses TRBV6-1 with TRBJ1-2; the match to TRBD1 covers 7 bases. This CDR3 contains 12 residues. The V gene's germline CDR1 is MNHNS and CDR2 SASEGT. Unmatched junction bases numbered 4, after V lost 8 bases and J lost 4 bases. CDR3 protein: CASEGDSYGYTF. The DNA for the CDR3 is TGTGCCAGCGAAGGGGACAGCTATGGCTACACCTTC.

The J gene is TRBJ2-7, the V gene TRBV30; TRBD1 agrees at 10 bases. The CDR3 spans 17 residues. CDR1 is GTSNPN and CDR2 is SVGIG in the germline V gene (reference sequence). The trim removed 3 bases at V and 2 bases at J, leaving 13 bases unmatched. Here the CDR3 DNA reads TGTGCCTGGAGGGCCGGGACAGGGGCGCGGAGGACCTACGAGCAGTACTTC. This translates into CAWRAGTGARRTYEQYF. Using reference TRBV30 and TRBJ2-7 for the parts outside the CDR3, the full variable domain is SQTIHQWPATLVQPVGSPLSLECTVEGTSNPNLYWYRQAAGRGLQLLFYSVGIGQISSEVPQNLSASRPQDRQFILSSKKLLLSDSGFYLCAWRAGTGARRTYEQYFGPGTRLTVT.

This clone occurred a few times. The chain couples TRBV5-5 to TRBJ2-7, with a tentative D call TRBD1 (6 bases). The CDR3 runs to 15 residues. Germline-derived CDR1 and CDR2 are SGHKS and YYEKEE (reference sequence). Trimming left V 4 bases short and J 1 base short, with 15 bases between. The CDR3, as DNA: TGTGCCAGCAGCCCCGACAGGATTTCTTCCTACGAGCAGTACTTC. Amino acids: CASSPDRISSYEQYF.

This clone has a handful of counts. The chain uses TRBV29-1 and TRBJ2-5; TRBD2 aligns across 12 bases. The trim removed 3 bases at V and 5 bases at J, leaving 13 bases unmatched. CDR1 and CDR2 from the germline V gene are SQVTM and ANQGSEA. This CDR3 comprises 17 residues. The CDR3 DNA is TGCAGCGTTGAGTCCCTAGCGGGAGGGCCTATCGTGGAGACCCAGTACTTC. Amino acid sequence: CSVESLAGGPIVETQYF. Combining the CDR3 with reference TRBV29-1 and TRBJ2-5 gives the whole variable domain SAVISQKPSRDICQRGTSLTIQCQVDSQVTMMFWYRQQPGQSLTLIATANQGSEATYESGFVIDKFPISRPNLTFSTLTVSNMSPEDSSIYLCSVESLAGGPIVETQYFGPGTRLLVL.

The rearrangement links TRBV7-2 to TRBJ2-3; D perhaps matches TRBD2 (5 bases). CDR1 and CDR2 (germline): SGHTA, FQGNSA. The CDR3 extends over 16 amino acids. V gave up 5 bases and J gave up 5 bases, with 20 bases separating them. The CDR3 DNA is TGTGCCAGCAGCCCCTACTCTGCGGGTCTGGTAGATACGCAGTATTTT. Protein product: CASSPYSAGLVDTQYF.

The rearrangement links TRBV30 to TRBJ2-3; D remains unclear. The V end was cut by 7 bases, the J end by 2 bases, with 13 bases between. The CDR3 runs to 13 residues. The germline gives CDR1 GTSNPN, CDR2 SVGIG (reference sequence). The CDR3 is CASVSQTTDTQYF. For the CDR3, the DNA is TGTGCCTCGGTATCTCAAACCACAGATACGCAGTATTTT.

V and J are TRBV21-1 and TRBJ1-2; the listed D gene, TRBD1, was not tested against the DNA. TRBV21-1 is marked as a pseudogene. The CDR3 runs 16 residues. The chain's CDR3 is CARVPGQGPTNYGYTF. The CDR3, as DNA: TGTGCCAGGGTTCCGGGACAAGGACCTACTAACTATGGCTACACCTTC.

CDR3 residues: CASSIDSRALYEQYF. CDR3 DNA: TGTGCCAGTAGTATAGACTCGCGGGCGTTGTACGAGCAGTACTTC. V is TRBV19 and J is TRBJ2-7, with a tentative D call TRBD2 (5 bases). V was pared by 0 bases and J by 4 bases, with 13 bases between. The germline CDR1 and CDR2 sequences are LNHDA and SQIVND (reference sequence). The CDR3 has 15 amino acids. Full variable domain (remainder filled in from reference TRBV19 and TRBJ2-7): DGGITQSPKYLFRKEGQNVTLSCEQNLNHDAMYWYRQDPGQGLRLIYYSQIVNDFQKGDIAEGYSVSREKKESFPLTVTSAQKNPTAFYLCASSIDSRALYEQYFGPGTRLTVT.